This TCR beta chain was sequenced in a study of blood T cell repertoires in COVID-19. Looking at the study overall: Acute and convalescent COVID-19 specimens originated in the United States, Italy and Spain. T cells, B-cell-depleted T cells, or PBMCs provided the cDNA or gDNA that served as material.

This CDR3 is built from 14 residues. The J segment lost 5 bases and the V segment lost 8 bases, leaving 7 bases of the junction unmatched. CDR1 and CDR2 (germline): MNHEY, SVGAGI. Method: immunoSEQ multiplex PCR; TCRdb's copy keeps in-frame clones and lacks some. The table lists about 140,000 clones, around 84% of them singletons. The V gene is TRBV6-5, the J gene TRBJ2-2, with 8 bases aligning to TRBD1. This receptor was identified in a woman aged 55-70 years with acute or convalescent COVID-19. Source material: peripheral blood. Written as DNA, the CDR3 is TGTGCCAGCCTCAGGACAGGGCGGACCGGGGAGCTGTTTTTT. It encodes CASLRTGRTGELFF.